These 15 T cell receptor beta chains were sequenced from one sample in a study of B cell selection in AIRE deficiency. Here immunoSEQ multiplex PCR was the method, and the copy in TCRdb shows in-frame clones only, minus some. The data show about 21,000 clones, with 97% seen just once and about 0.2% held by the top ten. The sorted conventional CD4 T cells were gated as CD4+CD127+. Sample: conventional CD4+ T cells sorted from PBMCs. Every receptor here comes from a human donor with AIRE deficiency.

The chain is built from TRBV18 and TRBJ2-2; 8 bases line up with TRBD1. Looked up from germline, CDR1 is KGHSH and CDR2 is LQKENI. V trimming: 6 bases; J trimming: 7 bases; junction bases outside the gene matches: 4. This CDR3 is built from 13 residues. CDR3 amino acids: CASSLTGDGELFF. The CDR3 region has the DNA TGTGCCAGCTCGTTGACAGGGGACGGGGAGCTGTTTTTT.

The V call is TRBV4-1, the J call TRBJ1-1, with D tentatively TRBD1 (5 bases). Germline V gives CDR1 MGHRA, CDR2 YSYEKL. The CDR3 length is 14 residues. The ends were cut back, 1 base at V and 2 bases at J, with 8 bases in the middle. Written as DNA, the CDR3 is TGCGCCAGCAGCCAAGGACAGAAAAACACTGAAGCTTTCTTT. Residues: CASSQGQKNTEAFF.

This clone was observed a handful of times. V is TRBV2 and J is TRBJ2-7; unclear D gene. Germline CDR1 reads SNHLY; CDR2 reads FYNNEI. V lost 4 bases and J lost 4, with 5 bases in between. This CDR3 is 11 amino acids long. This CDR3 is CASSGSYEQYF. The CDR3 bases are TGTGCCAGCAGTGGGAGTTACGAGCAGTACTTC.

CDR3 in amino acids: CSVAVDSTDTQYF. The CDR3 nucleotides read TGCAGCGTTGCGGTAGACAGCACAGATACGCAGTATTTT. This chain uses TRBV29-1 with TRBJ2-3; D remains unclear. The CDR3 runs 13 residues. The germline gives CDR1 SQVTM, CDR2 ANQGSEA. The V gene lost 4 bases and the J gene lost 0 bases, with 8 bases spanning the gap.

The rearrangement links TRBV5-1 to TRBJ1-1; D is ambiguous. The CDR3 is 15 amino acids. The V end lost 0 bases, the J end lost 0 bases, and 9 bases lay between the germline ends. Germline V gene lookup returns CDR1 SGHRS and CDR2 YFSETQ. The DNA for the CDR3 is TGCGCCAGCAGCTTGGCGCACAACATGAACACTGAAGCTTTCTTT. Residues: CASSLAHNMNTEAFF.

The sample holds a few counts of this clone. V usage is TRBV29-1 and J usage is TRBJ2-7; no clear D. The CDR3 is 12 amino acids. Trimming took 4 bases from V and 6 from J, leaving 13 bases between them. Germline CDR1 reads SQVTM; CDR2 reads ANQGSEA. The CDR3, as DNA: TGCAGCGTTGGGGTCCTGAGGCGCGAGCAGTACTTC. Protein: CSVGVLRREQYF.

The rearrangement joins TRBV7-2 to TRBJ2-2; 7 bases match TRBD2. The germline V gene encodes CDR1 SGHTA and CDR2 FQGNSA. This CDR3 region has 15 residues. The junction had 5 bases not matched to a gene; V was cut back by 1 base and J by 6 bases. DNA of the CDR3: TGTGCCAGCAGCTTAGGACTAGCTATCGCCGGGGAGCTGTTTTTT. Translated, it gives CASSLGLAIAGELFF.

The chain employs TRBV18 and TRBJ2-1; D is tentatively TRBD1 or TRBD2 (6 bases each). The CDR3 runs 15 residues. The V gene's germline CDR1 is KGHSH and CDR2 LQKENI. Trimming cost V 0 bases and J 7 bases, with 13 bases left between them. The DNA for the CDR3 is TGTGCCAGCTCACCACCGTCGGGGGCGCCGAATGAGCAGTTCTTC. Its translation is CASSPPSGAPNEQFF.

V gene TRBV19 combines with J gene TRBJ2-5; a possible D gene is TRBD1 (6 bases). The CDR3 length is 16 residues. The germline CDR1 and CDR2 sequences are LNHDA and SQIVND (reference sequence). The V end was cut by 5 bases, the J end by 3 bases, with 19 bases between. The CDR3 DNA sequence: TGTGCCAGTAGTTTTTCGTTCGGACAGAAAAAAGAGACCCAGTACTTC. This translates into CASSFSFGQKKETQYF.

J is TRBJ2-1 and V is TRBV6-1, with 13 nucleotides matching TRBD2. CDR1 and CDR2 (germline): MNHNS, SASEGT. CDR3 length: 15 residues. J lost 3 bases, V lost 8 bases, and 4 bases had no gene match. The CDR3 nucleotides are TGTGCCAGCGGACTAGCGGGAGTCAACTACAATGAGCAGTTCTTC. It codes for CASGLAGVNYNEQFF.

This chain uses TRBV29-1 with TRBJ1-1; the D gene is possibly TRBD1 (5 bases). The CDR3 covers 13 residues. CDR1 is SQVTM and CDR2 is ANQGSEA in the germline V gene. V lost 6 bases and J lost 1, with 12 bases in between. CDR3 coding DNA: TGCAGCGTGGGACGACACGAGAACACTGAAGCTTTCTTT. Its translation: CSVGRHENTEAFF.

This sequence joins TRBV7-2 and TRBJ2-7; no clear D gene. The CDR3 contains 13 residues. The V end was cut by 3 bases, the J end by 1 base, with 7 bases between. Per germline, CDR1 SGHTA and CDR2 FQGNSA. The CDR3 nucleotides read TGTGCCAGCAGCTTCGGCGGTTCCTACGAGCAGTACTTC. Translation gives CASSFGGSYEQYF.

The chain uses TRBV7-9 and TRBJ2-1; no clear D gene. The germline V gene has CDR1 SEHNR and CDR2 FQNEAQ (reference sequence). This CDR3 is built from 14 residues. V gave up 3 bases and J gave up 6 bases, with 12 bases separating them. Here the CDR3 reads CASSLWALGNEQFF. The CDR3 DNA is TGTGCCAGCAGCTTGTGGGCCCTGGGCAATGAGCAGTTCTTC.

The V and J genes are TRBV4-2 and TRBJ2-1; a possible D gene is TRBD1 (6 bases). The V end lost 1 base, the J end lost 5 bases, and 9 bases lay between the germline ends. Germline V gene data show CDR1 as LGHNA and CDR2 as YNFKEQ. The CDR3 contains 14 residues. This CDR3 is CASSQVGHDNEQFF. DNA of the CDR3: TGTGCCAGCAGCCAAGTGGGACACGACAATGAGCAGTTCTTC.

The V and J genes are TRBV28 and TRBJ1-2; 8 positions agree with TRBD1. V shed 7 bases, J shed 2 bases, and the junction held 3 bases outside the gene matches. This CDR3 is 13 amino acids long. In germline, CDR1 is MDHEN, CDR2 SYDVKM. The CDR3 reads CASTGGLNYGYTF. The CDR3, as DNA: TGTGCCAGCACAGGGGGCCTCAACTATGGCTACACCTTC.